This T cell receptor beta chain was obtained from a study of cytomegalovirus exposure and HLA in healthy donors. The PCR was carried out with 60 Vbeta primers and 13 Jbeta primers. Clones were sequenced by immunoSEQ multiplex PCR, and TCRdb holds only the in-frame ones, with some missing. The table includes a few hundred thousand clones, over 65% detected once. CDR1 and CDR2 (germline): LGHNA, YNFKEQ. The CDR3 has 16 residues. V gave up 4 bases and J gave up 3 bases; unmatched junction bases: 4. The receptor's source is a woman aged 55-69 years in good health and CMV-seropositive. This chain uses TRBV4-2 with TRBJ2-1, with TRBD2 matching over 12 bases. What was sequenced was PBMCs. The CDR3 coding sequence is TGTGCCAGCAGCCTCCAACTAGCGGGGGGCTACAATGAGCAGTTCTTC. Amino acids: CASSLQLAGGYNEQFF.